This record covers a single T cell receptor beta chain. Sequenced by immunoSEQ multiplex PCR; TCRdb stores in-frame clones only, minus some. This table has under 200,000 clones, 70% to 90% appearing once. These data are taken from a study of blood T cell repertoires in COVID-19. Across the whole study: Collection of acute and convalescent COVID-19 samples took place in the United States, Italy and Spain. Sample material is recorded as cDNA or gDNA derived from T cells, B-cell-depleted T cells, or PBMCs.

The receptor was derived from a man aged 55 to 70 with active or convalescent COVID-19. The sequencing sample was made of peripheral blood.

CDR3 protein: CASSSTGGSLYGYTF. CDR3 bases: TGTGCCAGCAGTTCGACAGGGGGCTCCCTCTATGGCTACACCTTC. V usage is TRBV6-5 and J usage is TRBJ1-2, with 10 nucleotides matching TRBD1. V shed 4 bases, J shed 4 bases, and the junction held 6 bases outside the gene matches. Germline V CDR1 and CDR2: MNHEY, SVGAGI. CDR3 size: 15 residues.